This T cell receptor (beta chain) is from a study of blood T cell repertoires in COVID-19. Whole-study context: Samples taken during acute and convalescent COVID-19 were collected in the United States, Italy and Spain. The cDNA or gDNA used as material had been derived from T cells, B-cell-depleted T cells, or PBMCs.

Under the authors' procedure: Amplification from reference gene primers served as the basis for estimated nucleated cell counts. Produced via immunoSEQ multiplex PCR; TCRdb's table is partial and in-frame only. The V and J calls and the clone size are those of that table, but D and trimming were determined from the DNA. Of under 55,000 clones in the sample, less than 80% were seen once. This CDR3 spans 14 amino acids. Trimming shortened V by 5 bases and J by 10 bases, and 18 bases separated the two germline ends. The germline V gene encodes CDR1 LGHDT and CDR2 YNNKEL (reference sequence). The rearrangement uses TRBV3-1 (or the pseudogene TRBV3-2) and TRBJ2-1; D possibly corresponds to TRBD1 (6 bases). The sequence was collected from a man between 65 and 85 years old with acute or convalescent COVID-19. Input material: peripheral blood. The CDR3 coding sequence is TGTGCCAGCAGCTACGGACCGACAGGATGGGAGCAGTTCTTC. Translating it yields CASSYGPTGWEQFF.